This record looks at one T cell receptor (beta chain) sequence and its context. The CDR3 spans 15 residues. CDR1 is MNHEY and CDR2 is SVGAGI in the germline V gene. V dropped 1 base and J dropped 3 bases, with 11 bases sitting between them. Sequencing was performed with immunoSEQ multiplex PCR; in TCRdb, only in-frame clones are kept and a portion is missing. Among about 180,000 clones, 85% to 90% were seen once, and the ten largest hold roughly 25%. The sample belongs to a study of T cell responses to AZD1222 COVID-19 vaccine. The chain couples TRBV6-5 to TRBJ2-3; D may be TRBD1 or TRBD2 (6 bases each). The source of this sequence is an adult who received the AZD1222 COVID-19 vaccine. Specimen: peripheral blood, collected 28 days after the second AZD1222 dose. The CDR3 DNA sequence: TGTGCCAGCAGTTACTTCGGGGGCCCGACAGATACGCAGTATTTT. It translates to CASSYFGGPTDTQYF.